Listed below are T cell receptor beta chains from one sample, sequenced in a study of cytomegalovirus exposure and HLA in healthy donors. Generated by immunoSEQ multiplex PCR, the TCRdb table keeps only in-frame clones and is missing some. In the table there are 120,000 or so clones, almost 90% of which are singletons. Sequenced sample: PBMCs. The origin of the receptors is a man aged 25-45 years in good health and CMV-seronegative. The conserved cysteine and the conserved F or W are not part of the CDR3 here. The D gene is left open where the match is weak.

j_call d_call v_call cdr3_aa
TRBJ2-7 TRBD1 TRBV5-4 ASSNRDSPYEQY
TRBJ1-5 TRBD1 TRBV2 ASSGQGMNQPQH
TRBJ2-4 TRBD2 TRBV15 ATSRIPMTSGEQY
TRBJ2-7 TRBD2 TRBV7-9 ASSWTSGILGQY
TRBJ2-3 . TRBV6-1 ASRDINTDTQY
TRBJ2-2 . TRBV18 ASSPGPGELF
TRBJ1-2 TRBD1 TRBV11-2 ASSPIRTGAGYT
TRBJ2-4 . TRBV4-2 ASSQETGIKNIQY
TRBJ1-1 TRBD1 TRBV27 ASSLSPDRGVNTEAF
TRBJ2-1 TRBD2 TRBV4-2 ASSQSNSGRGNEQF
TRBJ2-7 TRBD1 TRBV7-8 ASSPGTGSYEQY
TRBJ1-2 TRBD1 TRBV6-5 ASSSHTRDRNYGYT
TRBJ2-1 . TRBV19 ASSSRQGSGHNEQF
TRBJ2-7 TRBD2 TRBV4-3 ASSTRLAEIYEQY
TRBJ2-7 TRBD1 TRBV11-1 ASSSRQGPYEQY
TRBJ1-5 . TRBV4-2 ASSQERGPQH
TRBJ2-7 TRBD1 TRBV6-1 ASSDWDRAYEQY
TRBJ1-1 TRBD1 TRBV29-1 SADRGRNTEAF
TRBJ2-5 TRBD2 TRBV7-8 ASTPSGSGETQY
TRBJ2-5 TRBD2 TRBV5-1 ASSWTSGSQETQY
TRBJ2-7 TRBD2 TRBV27 ASRGGSYEQY
TRBJ1-1 . TRBV4-1 ASSDDPTVNTEAF
TRBJ1-1 TRBD1 TRBV10-1 ASSGDREIAEAF
TRBJ2-7 . TRBV7-6 ASSLVGLSYEQY
TRBJ1-4 . TRBV6-4 ASSEVANEKLF
TRBJ2-5 . TRBV4-1 ASSQDDSVEETQY
TRBJ2-1 . TRBV29-1 SSIAPGAPNEQF